The 21 T cell receptor beta chains in this list originate from one sample, sequenced in a study of CD8+ T cells in alopecia areata. As to treatment: oral pan-JAK inhibitor, 5-10 mg twice daily. The sequencing template was cDNA reverse transcribed from extracted RNA. This table comes from immunoSEQ multiplex PCR, and its TCRdb copy is limited to in-frame clones, with some not included. The table shows around 270,000 clones, with roughly 60% occurring only once. The source was CD4+ T cells sorted from blood, collected at week 24, from a patient treated with tofacitinib. The receptor source for this set is a human donor with alopecia areata.

V and J are TRBV7-2 and TRBJ2-1, with D possibly TRBD1 on 5 matching bases. Per germline, CDR1 SGHTA and CDR2 FQGNSA. The CDR3 covers 16 residues. Trimming left V 0 bases short and J 3 bases short, with 12 bases between. CDR3 DNA sequence: TGTGCCAGCAGCTTAGCCCAAAGGGGATACTACAATGAGCAGTTCTTC. Translation: CASSLAQRGYYNEQFF.

Written as DNA, the CDR3 is TGTGCCAGTAGCGCGACAGGGGGCGCGTACGAGCAGTACTTC. Protein: CASSATGGAYEQYF. J is TRBJ2-7 and V is TRBV19, with 10 nucleotides matching TRBD1. The germline CDR1 and CDR2 sequences are LNHDA and SQIVND (reference sequence). The V gene end was trimmed by 6 bases and the J gene end by 4 bases; junction bases not matched to a gene: 6. The CDR3 is made up of 14 amino acids.

The genes are TRBV6-5 and TRBJ2-3, with 8 bases matching TRBD1. CDR1 is MNHEY, CDR2 SVGAGI, per germline. This CDR3 is built from 15 residues. Trimming at V came to 6 bases and at J to 8 bases, leaving 13 bases not matched to a gene. The CDR3 DNA is TGTGCCAGCAGCCGAGGACAGGGCCGCATTTTTACGCAGTATTTT. Translated: CASSRGQGRIFTQYF.

This clone was picked up one time. This rearrangement joins TRBV25-1 to TRBJ1-6; unclear D gene. This CDR3 region has 13 residues. Germline assignment: CDR1 MGHDK and CDR2 SYGVNS. Trimming took off 7 bases at V and 9 bases at J, with 13 bases between the two ends. The CDR3: CASTREAGSPLHF. The CDR3 region has the DNA TGTGCCAGCACCCGTGAGGCGGGTTCACCCCTCCACTTT.

The J gene is TRBJ2-1, the V gene TRBV29-1; 8 bases fit TRBD2. CDR3 length equals 17 residues. Looked up from germline, CDR1 is SQVTM and CDR2 is ANQGSEA. J gave up 5 bases and V 7 bases, and 19 bases lay outside the gene matches. The CDR3 DNA follows: TGCAGCGCTAATCCATTATTCGGGGGGGCCTCTAACAATGAGCAGTTCTTC. Its translation: CSANPLFGGASNNEQFF.

The chain combines TRBV30 with TRBJ1-3; tentatively, D is TRBD1 (6 bases). V lost 5 bases and J 8 bases, leaving 25 bases between the germline ends. This CDR3 is built from 16 residues. In germline, CDR1 is GTSNPN, CDR2 SVGIG (reference sequence). DNA of the CDR3: TGTGCCTGGGCCGGATCCGGGGGCGCGGGTCGTGACACCATATATTTT. This sequence encodes CAWAGSGGAGRDTIYF.

This sequence joins TRBV29-1 and TRBJ2-5; 7 bases map to TRBD1. The V gene end was trimmed by 7 bases and the J gene end by 4 bases; junction bases not matched to a gene: 9. The CDR3 is 13 residues long. Looked up from germline, CDR1 is SQVTM and CDR2 is ANQGSEA. CDR3 region: CSERTGGGETQYF. As DNA, the CDR3 is TGCAGCGAGAGGACAGGCGGAGGAGAGACCCAGTACTTC.

This clone has more than one count but fewer than ten. The V call is TRBV29-1, the J call TRBJ1-2; D unresolved. Trimming shortened V by 1 base and J by 5 bases, and 11 bases separated the two germline ends. The CDR3 sequence is 13 residues long. Germline V gene lookup returns CDR1 SQVTM and CDR2 ANQGSEA. The CDR3 is CSVEVAGDYGYTF. CDR3 DNA sequence: TGCAGCGTTGAAGTTGCGGGAGATTATGGCTACACCTTC.

Regarding this clone: With a much larger clone just one base away, this may be a read error. This sample includes further DNA sequences coding for the same CDR3. This chain links TRBV7-2 with TRBJ2-3; no clear D gene. The CDR3 has 12 amino acids. V was trimmed by 4 bases and J by 0 bases, leaving 2 bases between them. Germline loops: CDR1 SGHTA, CDR2 FQGNSA. CDR3 nucleotide sequence: TGTGCCAGCAGCTCCAGCACAGATACGCAGTATTTT. Its translation: CASSSSTDTQYF.

The chain employs TRBV5-1 and TRBJ1-2; the D is unclear. The CDR3 contains 13 residues. Germline CDR1 is SGHRS and CDR2 is YFSETQ. The V end lost 5 bases, the J end lost 6 bases, and 14 bases lay between the germline ends. CDR3 bases: TGCGCCAGCAGTTTTGACCAGATTAATGGCTACACCTTC. This sequence encodes CASSFDQINGYTF. The whole variable domain, remainder taken from reference TRBV5-1 and TRBJ1-2, is KAGVTQTPRYLIKTRGQQVTLSCSPISGHRSVSWYQQTPGQGLQFLFEYFSETQRNKGNFPGRFSGRQFSNSRSEMNVSTLELGDSALYLCASSFDQINGYTFGSGTRLTVV.

This clone showed up just once. The rearrangement uses TRBV27 and TRBJ2-7, with D perhaps TRBD1 (6 bases). The germline gives CDR1 MNHEY, CDR2 SMNVEV (reference sequence). This CDR3 is built from 14 residues. Trimming cost V 6 bases and J 2 bases, with 14 bases left between them. The chain's CDR3 is CASSPRTVPYEQYF. CDR3 in DNA: TGTGCCAGCAGCCCTCGGACAGTACCCTACGAGCAGTACTTC.

This chain uses TRBV29-1 with TRBJ1-1, with D hard to call. The germline V gene encodes CDR1 SQVTM and CDR2 ANQGSEA. V was shortened by 6 bases and J by 0 bases, with 17 bases between the two germline ends. The CDR3 runs to 15 residues. The CDR3, as DNA: TGCAGCGTCAGAGCCGCCGAATGGATGAACACTGAAGCTTTCTTT. This codes for CSVRAAEWMNTEAFF.

This clone was picked up a small number of times. The V and J genes are TRBV5-1 and TRBJ1-1, with 9 bases lining up with TRBD1. With 0 bases clipped from V and 4 bases from J, the junction kept 7 bases outside the gene matches. This CDR3 comprises 16 residues. Germline-derived CDR1 and CDR2 are SGHRS and YFSETQ. The CDR3 loop is CASSLGPQGAGTEAFF. The CDR3 DNA reads as TGCGCCAGCAGCTTGGGCCCACAGGGGGCGGGCACTGAAGCTTTCTTT.

The chain links TRBV6-5 to TRBJ2-1, with 11 positions matching TRBD2. This CDR3 has 14 amino acids. The V and J ends lost 4 bases and 9 bases, in that order; junction bases with no gene match: 5. Germline CDR1 reads MNHEY; CDR2 reads SVGAGI. The CDR3 loop reads CASSSSGGYGEQFF. The CDR3 DNA sequence: TGTGCCAGCAGTTCTAGCGGGGGGTATGGTGAGCAGTTCTTC.

This clone was seen only a few times. The chain carries TRBV6-5 and TRBJ1-2, with 8 bases matching TRBD1. The germline gives CDR1 MNHEY, CDR2 SVGAGI. The CDR3 length is 16 residues. The V segment lost 4 bases and the J segment 0 bases; nucleotides outside the gene matches: 7. The CDR3 region has the DNA TGTGCCAGCAGTTGGACAGGGCACGCCTCTAACTATGGCTACACCTTC. Amino acids: CASSWTGHASNYGYTF.

The chain couples TRBV14 to TRBJ1-2, with D maybe TRBD1 (5 bases). The V and J ends lost 2 bases and 12 bases respectively, with 16 bases between them. The CDR3 spans 13 residues. Germline V gene sequence: CDR1 SGHDN, CDR2 FVKESK. The chain's CDR3 is CASSQTTAGSNTF. Here the CDR3 DNA reads TGTGCCAGCAGCCAAACGACAGCTGGGTCTAACACCTTC. Full variable domain (rest looked up from reference TRBV14 and TRBJ1-2): EAGVTQFPSHSVIEKGQTVTLRCDPISGHDNLYWYRRVMGKEIKFLLHFVKESKQDESGMPNNRFLAERTGGTYSTLKVQPAELEDSGVYFCASSQTTAGSNTFGSGTRLTVV.

J is TRBJ1-1 and V is TRBV5-1; a possible D gene is TRBD1 (6 bases). Trimming left V 3 bases short and J 5 bases short, with 20 bases between. CDR3 size: 16 residues. Germline-derived CDR1 and CDR2 are SGHRS and YFSETQ. CDR3 loop: CASSYSGYEGGTEAFF. The CDR3 region has the DNA TGCGCCAGCAGCTATTCTGGCTATGAGGGGGGAACTGAAGCTTTCTTT.

CDR3 region: CAHQPGYNSPLHF. Here the CDR3 DNA reads TGTGCCCACCAACCGGGGTATAATTCACCCCTCCACTTT. The chain is built from TRBV30 and TRBJ1-6; D remains unclear. With 8 bases removed from V and 4 bases from J, the gap between germline ends came to 12 bases. This CDR3 is 13 amino acids long. Germline CDR1 is GTSNPN and CDR2 is SVGIG (reference sequence). The complete variable domain, with remaining parts taken from reference TRBV30 and TRBJ1-6, reads SQTIHQWPATLVQPVGSPLSLECTVEGTSNPNLYWYRQAAGRGLQLLFYSVGIGQISSEVPQNLSASRPQDRQFILSSKKLLLSDSGFYLCAHQPGYNSPLHFGNGTRLTVT.

This chain joins TRBV5-1 and TRBJ2-3, with TRBD1 identical over 12 bases. This CDR3 contains 15 residues. Looked up from germline, CDR1 is SGHRS and CDR2 is YFSETQ. After removal of 4 bases from V and 11 bases from J, the junction contained 11 bases not matched to a gene. The CDR3 nucleotides are TGCGCCAGCAGCAGGGACAGGGGGCCTCTTGGTGAGCAGTATTTT. Encoded protein: CASSRDRGPLGEQYF.

The chain couples TRBV4-3 to TRBJ2-5; D is unresolved. Germline V CDR1 and CDR2: LGHNA, YSLEER. The CDR3 totals 15 residues. V was pared by 0 bases and J by 0 bases, with 8 bases between. The CDR3 bases are TGCGCCAGCAGCCAAGAAGCCAGGTACCAAGAGACCCAGTACTTC. This codes for CASSQEARYQETQYF.

This clone was seen only a few times. This sequence joins TRBV4-3 and TRBJ2-3; D gene uncertain. The germline V gene encodes CDR1 LGHNA and CDR2 YSLEER. The V end was cut by 1 base, the J end by 8 bases, with 7 bases between. The length of the CDR3 is 12 residues. CDR3 sequence (DNA): TGCGCCAGCAGCCAAGGGGGTGGTACGCAGTATTTT. It yields the protein CASSQGGGTQYF.